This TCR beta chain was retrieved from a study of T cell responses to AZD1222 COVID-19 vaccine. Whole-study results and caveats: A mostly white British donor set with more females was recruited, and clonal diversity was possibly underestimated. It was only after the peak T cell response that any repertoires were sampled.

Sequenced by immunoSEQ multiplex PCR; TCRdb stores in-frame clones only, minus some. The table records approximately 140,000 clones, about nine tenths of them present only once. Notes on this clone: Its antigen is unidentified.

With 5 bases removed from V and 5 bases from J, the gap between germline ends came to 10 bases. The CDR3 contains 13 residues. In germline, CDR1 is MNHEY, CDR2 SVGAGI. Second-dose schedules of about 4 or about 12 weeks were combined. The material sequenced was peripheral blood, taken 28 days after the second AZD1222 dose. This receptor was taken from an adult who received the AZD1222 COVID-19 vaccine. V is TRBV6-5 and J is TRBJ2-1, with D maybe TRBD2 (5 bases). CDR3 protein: CASSPGLHNEQFF. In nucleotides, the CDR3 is TGTGCCAGCAGTCCCGGACTGCACAATGAGCAGTTCTTC.